The 6 T cell receptor beta chains in this list originate from one sample, sequenced in a study of early T cells in non-severe SARS-CoV-2 infection. One entry per CDR3 protein, called by TCRdb with MiXCR from the 5' RACE reads. The repertoire consists of 100,000 or so distinct CDR3 sequences, with 10% to 15% occurring once and the leading ten covering roughly 6.3%. Material for sequencing was whole blood. The receptor source for this set is an adult who was a healthcare worker with PCR-confirmed SARS-CoV-2 infection or an uninfected control (not recorded which).

This clonotype was counted between two and nine times. The CDR3 spells CASSRNTDTQYF. The CDR3, as DNA: TGTGCCAGTAGCCGAAACACAGATACGCAGTATTTT. The chain uses TRBV19 and TRBJ2-3; D remains unclear. Germline V CDR1 and CDR2: LNHDA, SQIVND (reference sequence). V was cut by 6 bases and J by 2 bases, with 6 bases left in between. This CDR3 contains 12 residues.

The rearrangement links TRBV28 to TRBJ1-5, with a weak D call TRBD1 (6 bases). Deletions cut 10 bases from V and 5 bases from J, with 9 bases between. This CDR3 spans 11 amino acids. Germline CDR1 is MDHEN and CDR2 is SYDVKM. The CDR3 loop is CATKGDQPQHF. The CDR3 nucleotides are TGTGCCACCAAGGGGGATCAGCCCCAGCATTTT.

The chain is built from TRBV28 and TRBJ1-2; D unclear. Germline V CDR1 and CDR2: MDHEN, SYDVKM. V was pared by 5 bases and J by 0 bases, with 19 bases between. The CDR3 is 17 amino acids. In DNA, the CDR3 is TGTGCCAGCAGTCCCGCGCGGAGGTCCCCTGCTAACTATGGCTACACCTTC. Translation: CASSPARRSPANYGYTF.

This sequence joins TRBV14 and TRBJ1-2; the D gene is possibly TRBD1 (6 bases). Trimming took off 4 bases at V and 3 bases at J, with 9 bases between the two ends. Germline assignment: CDR1 SGHDN and CDR2 FVKESK. CDR3 length: 13 amino acids. The CDR3 here is CASSLGQYYGYTF. The CDR3 DNA follows: TGTGCCAGCAGCCTTGGACAGTACTATGGCTACACCTTC.

The CDR3 region has the DNA TGTGCCACCAGCAGAGATCCAAAGGACAATGAGCAGTTCTTC. This encodes CATSRDPKDNEQFF. The genes are TRBV15 and TRBJ2-1; no firm D call. Germline CDR1 and CDR2: LNHNV and YYDKDF (reference sequence). The V and J ends lost 0 bases and 5 bases respectively, with 8 bases between them. The CDR3 runs to 14 residues.

Only a few counts were recorded for this clonotype. The J gene is TRBJ2-7, the V gene TRBV10-3; possibly TRBD1 or TRBD2 for D (5 bases each). Trimming removed 4 bases from V and 6 bases from J, with 7 bases in between. CDR1 is ENHRY, CDR2 SYGVKD, per germline. The CDR3 runs 11 residues. The CDR3: CAISGGSEQYF. The CDR3 DNA reads TGTGCCATCAGTGGGGGGTCCGAGCAGTACTTC.